These T cell receptor beta chains were read from a single sample in a study of T cell repertoires in cytomegalovirus infection. Via MiXCR, TCRdb re-called the reads, giving one row per CDR3 protein. The sample lists hundreds of thousands of distinct CDR3 sequences, approximately 7% occurring once. The sequencing input was PBMCs. These receptors all stem from a human donor in good health (CMV status not recorded). Some clones in this sample may be carry-over from other donors' samples. Each CDR3 is given with its conserved first and last residue. D genes are given only for firm matches. Clone size is given for some rows only: seen once, a few or many times, or a class if the clone is expanded.

v_gene	abundance	d_gene	j_gene	CDR3nt	CDR3aa
TRBV12-3/TRBV12-4	many	.	TRBJ2-7	TGTGCCAGCCGCCGGGACCCCCTTCACCACGAGCAGTACTTC	CASRRDPLHHEQYF
TRBV7-2	many	.	TRBJ2-5	TGTGCCAGCAGCTCCCGATCCAGCGCGCGGGGTCAAGAGACCCAGTACTTC	CASSSRSSARGQETQYF
TRBV12-3/TRBV12-4	many	TRBD2	TRBJ2-1	TGTGCCAGCAGTCCGGGACTAGCGGGGACCATCAATGAGCAGTTCTTC	CASSPGLAGTINEQFF
TRBV28	many	TRBD1	TRBJ1-1	TGTGCCAGCAGTCATAGGGACAGCCCGGGGAACACTGAAGCTTTCTTT	CASSHRDSPGNTEAFF
TRBV5-6	many	.	TRBJ2-4	TGTGCCAGCAGCTTGGGAGGCCTCGGGAACATTCAGTACTTC	CASSLGGLGNIQYF
TRBV6-2/TRBV6-3	many	.	TRBJ1-1	TGTGCCAGCACCACCATTCTACAGAAGAACACTGAAGCTTTCTTT	CASTTILQKNTEAFF
TRBV7-9	many	.	TRBJ1-1	TGTGCCTTGAAGGGGGAAACTGAAGCTTTCTTT	CALKGETEAFF
TRBV7-9	many	.	TRBJ1-1	TGTGCCAGCAGCTCCGGGCTCCGGGGGGCGAACACTGAAGCTTTCTTT	CASSSGLRGANTEAFF
TRBV4-3	many	.	TRBJ1-1	TGCGCCAGCAGCCAAGGGGAAATAGAAAGGTTTGAAGCTTTCTTT	CASSQGEIERFEAFF
TRBV20-1	many	.	TRBJ1-3	TGCAGTGCGAGGGAAATCCAGGGAGCTGGAAACACCATATATTTT	CSAREIQGAGNTIYF
TRBV4-1	many	TRBD1	TRBJ2-7	TGCGCCAGCAGCCAAGATAGGCAGGGGGTATCCTACGAGCAGTACTTC	CASSQDRQGVSYEQYF
TRBV6-2/TRBV6-3	many	TRBD1	TRBJ2-7	TGTGCCAGCAGTCCGCGAACCGGGACAGGGTCCTACGAGCAGTACTTC	CASSPRTGTGSYEQYF
TRBV7-2	many	.	TRBJ1-2	TGTGCCAGCAGCTTAGCACTCTTCCTCTATGGCTACACCTTC	CASSLALFLYGYTF
TRBV12-3/TRBV12-4	many	TRBD2	TRBJ2-1	TGTGCCAGCAGTTTACCTAGCGGGGTTAACAATGAGCAGTTCTTC	CASSLPSGVNNEQFF
TRBV11-2	few	TRBD2	TRBJ2-3	TGTGCAACCGGAGGCGGGGGGGTCCCTCCTAGCACAGATACGCAGTATTTT	CATGGGGVPPSTDTQYF
TRBV10-3	many	.	TRBJ2-3	TGTGCCATCAGTGAGGCTAGGTTCTACGATACGCAGTATTTT	CAISEARFYDTQYF
TRBV10-3	many	.	TRBJ1-4	TGTGCCATCAGTGAGTCCAAGGACAGCCTTAATGAAAAACTGTTTTTT	CAISESKDSLNEKLFF
TRBV20-1	many	TRBD2	TRBJ2-5	TGCAGTGCCTGGACTAGCGGGGGCAAAGAGACCCAGTACTTC	CSAWTSGGKETQYF
TRBV7-2	.	TRBD1	TRBJ1-5	TGTGCCAGCAGCTGGGGGACAGGGGTTGATCAGCCCCAGCATTTT	CASSWGTGVDQPQHF
TRBV7-8	many	.	TRBJ2-7	TGTGCCAGCAGCCGCCGGACGGCTCTTACCTACGAGCAGTACTTC	CASSRRTALTYEQYF
TRBV19	.	TRBD2	TRBJ2-1	TGTGCCAGTAGTGGGGTAGCGGGGGGGAATGAGCAGTTCTTC	CASSGVAGGNEQFF
TRBV6-2/TRBV6-3	many	.	TRBJ1-2	TGTGCCAGCAGTTACTCGTCGGGGAACTATGGCTACACCTTC	CASSYSSGNYGYTF
TRBV11-2	few	TRBD1	TRBJ1-2	TGTGCCAGCAGCCCCGACAGGGTCACCAACTATGGCTACACCTTC	CASSPDRVTNYGYTF
TRBV28	.	TRBD1	TRBJ1-2	TGTGCCAGCATATGGACAGGGATGGACTATGGCTACACCTTC	CASIWTGMDYGYTF
TRBV18	few	TRBD1	TRBJ1-6	TGTGCCAGCTCACCAAGGCAGGGGGCAGATTCACCCCTCCACTTT	CASSPRQGADSPLHF
TRBV2	few	.	TRBJ1-2	TGTGCCAGCAGCCTCTACGGAGCAGGGGTAAACTATGGCTACACCTTC	CASSLYGAGVNYGYTF
TRBV6-4	many	TRBD2	TRBJ2-2	TGTGCCAGCAGTGCCCTAGCGGGGTCGGCAGTCGGGGAGCTGTTTTTT	CASSALAGSAVGELFF
TRBV14	.	.	TRBJ1-3	TGTGCCAGCAGCCAAGAAAGATGGCAGGTTGGAAACACCATATATTTT	CASSQERWQVGNTIYF
TRBV20-1	many	.	TRBJ1-2	TGCAGTGCTAGAGATTCCGGGGACCGGGGCTACACCTTC	CSARDSGDRGYTF
TRBV7-8	many	.	TRBJ2-2	TGTGCCAGCAGCTCCGCCCTAGAGGCCGGGGAGCTGTTTTTT	CASSSALEAGELFF
TRBV9	many	TRBD1	TRBJ1-2	TGTGCCAGCAGCGTGTCGGGGGACAGGGCGGATGGCTACACCTTC	CASSVSGDRADGYTF
TRBV14	few	TRBD1	TRBJ2-7	TGTGCCAGCAGCCCCGGGACAGAGGTCGAGCAGTACTTC	CASSPGTEVEQYF
TRBV2	many	TRBD1	TRBJ2-1	TGTGCCAGCAGTCCCGACAGGGGGCTCGATGAGCAGTTCTTC	CASSPDRGLDEQFF
TRBV7-2	many	TRBD1	TRBJ1-4	TGTGCCAGCAGCAAAGGCTGGACAGGGGATGAAAAACTGTTTTTT	CASSKGWTGDEKLFF
TRBV9	few	TRBD2	TRBJ2-6	TGTGCCAGCAGCGTAGTTGGGGGGGGTGGTCCTGGGGCCAACGTCCTGACTTTC	CASSVVGGGGPGANVLTF
TRBV6-2/TRBV6-3	few	.	TRBJ1-2	TGTGCCAGCAGGACCGAGCACTATGTCGGCTACACCTTC	CASRTEHYVGYTF
TRBV12-5	many	TRBD1	TRBJ1-1	TGTGCTAGTGGACCACAGGGGGCCACTGAAGCTTTCTTT	CASGPQGATEAFF
TRBV11-2	many	.	TRBJ1-1	TGTGCCAGCAGCTTATCGGGGGAGGTAGCTTTCTTT	CASSLSGEVAFF
TRBV20-1	many	.	TRBJ2-3	TGCAGTGCTAGAGATCCATCAGGGGCGAGCACAGATACGCAGTATTTT	CSARDPSGASTDTQYF
TRBV28	many	TRBD1	TRBJ1-5	TGTGCCAGCAGTCCCTCGATTATAAACAGGGGTCCCTACAATCAGCCCCAGCATTTT	CASSPSIINRGPYNQPQHF
TRBV4-1	many	.	TRBJ1-2	TGCGCCAGCAGCCAACGTCAGGGAGGGAGCTATGGCTACACCTTC	CASSQRQGGSYGYTF
TRBV15	many	.	TRBJ1-2	TGTGCCACCAGCCGGCGGGAGGGGTTTCCTAACTATGGCTACACCTTC	CATSRREGFPNYGYTF
TRBV20-1	.	.	TRBJ1-6	TGCAGTACCAGAGGGGGGGGGTCCGGGAATTCACCCCTCCACTTT	CSTRGGGSGNSPLHF
TRBV20-1	many	TRBD2	TRBJ2-1	TGCAGTGCTAGCCGGACTAGCTGGGGTGAGCAGTTCTTC	CSASRTSWGEQFF